The subject of this entry is one T cell receptor (beta chain). Antigen: not known. The data were taken from a study of OX40 agonist ivuxolimab in advanced cancers. Enrollment shut out patients with autoimmune disease history or systemic immunosuppression. The study, taken as a whole, reports: More expanded clones were seen, on average, in CD8+ T cells than in CD4+. Among the nonresponders, some also had low normalized T-cell clonal expansion. CD4+ and CD8+ T cells in blood underwent clonal expansion by week 6 at 0.1 to 3.0 mg/kg.

Generated by immunoSEQ multiplex PCR, the TCRdb table keeps only in-frame clones and is missing some. Of some 66,000 clones in the sample, roughly four fifths were seen once. This sample comprised CD4+ or CD8+ T cells sorted from blood, obtained in a trial of the OX40 agonist ivuxolimab. This TCR was recovered from an adult with an advanced solid tumor such as melanoma, head and neck, liver or kidney cancer.

CDR3 nucleotides: TGTGCCAGCAGTGAACCCGGGAACACTGAAGCTTTCTTT. This translates into CASSEPGNTEAFF. The chain combines TRBV2 with TRBJ1-1; no reliable D call. V dropped 2 bases and J dropped 1 base, with 5 bases sitting between them. This CDR3 region has 13 residues. CDR1 is SNHLY, CDR2 FYNNEI, per germline.